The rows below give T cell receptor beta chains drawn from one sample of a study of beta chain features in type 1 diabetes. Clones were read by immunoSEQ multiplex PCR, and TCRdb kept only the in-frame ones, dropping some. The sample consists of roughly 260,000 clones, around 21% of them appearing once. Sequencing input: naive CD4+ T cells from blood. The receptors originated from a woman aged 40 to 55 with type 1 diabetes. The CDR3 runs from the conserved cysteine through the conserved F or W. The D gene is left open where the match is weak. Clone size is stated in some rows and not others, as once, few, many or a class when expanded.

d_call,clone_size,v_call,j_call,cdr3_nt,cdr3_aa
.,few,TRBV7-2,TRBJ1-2,TGTGCCAGCAGCGGCCCAGGGACTCGGGGCTACACCTTC,CASSGPGTRGYTF
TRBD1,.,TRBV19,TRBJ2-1,TGTGCCAGTAGGGTCGGGACAGGCGTTAATGAGCAGTTCTTC,CASRVGTGVNEQFF
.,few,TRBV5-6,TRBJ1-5,TGTGCCAGCAGTCTCGGACAGTTGGGGAATCAGCCCCAGCATTTT,CASSLGQLGNQPQHF
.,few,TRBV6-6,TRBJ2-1,TGTGCCAGTTGTCGACAGGACCCCTACAATGAGCAGTTCTTC,CASCRQDPYNEQFF
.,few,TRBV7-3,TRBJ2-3,TGTGCCAGCAGTCCCTCACGACAGGCAGATACGCAGTATTTT,CASSPSRQADTQYF
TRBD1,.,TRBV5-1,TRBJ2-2,TGCGCCAGCAGCTGGGACAGAATCGGGGAGCTGTTTTTT,CASSWDRIGELFF
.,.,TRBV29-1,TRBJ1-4,TGCAGCGTTGAAGGGACAGACGAAAAACTGTTTTTT,CSVEGTDEKLFF
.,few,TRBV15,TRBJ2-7,TGTGCCACCAGCAGAGATCCAAGGGGGACCTACGAGCAGTACTTC,CATSRDPRGTYEQYF
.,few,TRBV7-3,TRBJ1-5,TGTGCCAGCAGCCCGGACAGAGATCAGCCCCAGCATTTT,CASSPDRDQPQHF
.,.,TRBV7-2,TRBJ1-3,TGTGCCAGCAGTCCCGGGAGTCCTGGAAACACCATATATTTT,CASSPGSPGNTIYF
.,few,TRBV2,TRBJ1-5,TGTGCCAGCACCAGACGGACGGGGTTTAGGGAGCCCCAGCATTTT,CASTRRTGFREPQHF
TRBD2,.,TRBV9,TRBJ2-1,TGTGCCAGCAGCGTTGGGACTAGCTCCTACAATGAGCAGTTCTTC,CASSVGTSSYNEQFF
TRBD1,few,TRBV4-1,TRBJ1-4,TGCGCCAGCAGCCAAGCAGGGACAGAGGATGAAAAACTGTTTTTT,CASSQAGTEDEKLFF
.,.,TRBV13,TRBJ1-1,TGTGCCAGCAGTTTTGGGGCTGCGAGAGCTTTCTTT,CASSFGAARAFF
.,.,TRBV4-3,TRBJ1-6,TGCGCCAGCAGCCAGAACTCCGGGGTGGATAATTCACCCCTCCACTTT,CASSQNSGVDNSPLHF
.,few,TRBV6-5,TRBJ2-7,TGTGCCAGCAGTTCGGGTATCAAGAACTACGAGCAGTACTTC,CASSSGIKNYEQYF
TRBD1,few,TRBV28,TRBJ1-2,TGTGCCAGCAGCGTACAGGGGGTGAACTATGGCTACACCTTC,CASSVQGVNYGYTF
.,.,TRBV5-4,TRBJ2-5,TGTGCCAGCAGCTTTCGGGACTTACAAGAGACCCAGTACTTC,CASSFRDLQETQYF
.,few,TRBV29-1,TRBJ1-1,TGCAGCTCTCGACTGACCATGAACACTGAAGCTTTCTTT,CSSRLTMNTEAFF
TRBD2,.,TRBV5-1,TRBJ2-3,TGCGCCAGCAGCCCAGGACTAGCGGGAGATACGCAGTATTTT,CASSPGLAGDTQYF
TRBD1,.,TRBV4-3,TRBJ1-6,TGCGCCAGCAGCCCCAGACAGGGGAGTAATTCACCCCTCCACTTT,CASSPRQGSNSPLHF
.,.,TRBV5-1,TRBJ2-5,TGCGCCAGCAGTGGAGACCCCATAGAGGAGACCCAGTACTTC,CASSGDPIEETQYF
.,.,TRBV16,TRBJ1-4,TGTGCCAGCAGCCAACTCCGGAGGAATGAAAAACTGTTTTTT,CASSQLRRNEKLFF
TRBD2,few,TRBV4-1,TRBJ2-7,TGCGCCAGCAGCCAAGATAGCCTAGCGGGAGGACTTCGGTCCGTCGAGCAGTACTTC,CASSQDSLAGGLRSVEQYF
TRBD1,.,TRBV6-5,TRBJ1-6,TGTGCCAGCAGTTACTTGACAGGGGAGGATTCACCCCTCCACTTT,CASSYLTGEDSPLHF
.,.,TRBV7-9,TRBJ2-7,TGTGCCAGCAGCCGGGGGAGCTCCTACGAGCAGTACTTC,CASSRGSSYEQYF
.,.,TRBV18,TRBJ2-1,TGTGCCAGCTCACCGTTTTCACGCGATGAGCAGTTCTTC,CASSPFSRDEQFF
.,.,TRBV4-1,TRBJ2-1,TGCGCCAGCAGCCAAGATGTAGCCAGGGTGAGGAACAATGAGCAGTTCTTC,CASSQDVARVRNNEQFF
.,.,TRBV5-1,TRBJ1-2,TGCGCCAGCAGCACGGACTTGGCTAACTATGGCTACACCTTC,CASSTDLANYGYTF
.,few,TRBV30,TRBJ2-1,TGTGCCTGGAGTCCCCGTGATGAGCAGTTCTTC,CAWSPRDEQFF
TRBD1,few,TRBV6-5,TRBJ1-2,TGTGCCACCCTGCAGGGGGACTATGGCTACACCTTC,CATLQGDYGYTF
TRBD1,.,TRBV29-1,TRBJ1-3,TGCAGCGCCGGGACAGCTGGAAACACCATATATTTT,CSAGTAGNTIYF